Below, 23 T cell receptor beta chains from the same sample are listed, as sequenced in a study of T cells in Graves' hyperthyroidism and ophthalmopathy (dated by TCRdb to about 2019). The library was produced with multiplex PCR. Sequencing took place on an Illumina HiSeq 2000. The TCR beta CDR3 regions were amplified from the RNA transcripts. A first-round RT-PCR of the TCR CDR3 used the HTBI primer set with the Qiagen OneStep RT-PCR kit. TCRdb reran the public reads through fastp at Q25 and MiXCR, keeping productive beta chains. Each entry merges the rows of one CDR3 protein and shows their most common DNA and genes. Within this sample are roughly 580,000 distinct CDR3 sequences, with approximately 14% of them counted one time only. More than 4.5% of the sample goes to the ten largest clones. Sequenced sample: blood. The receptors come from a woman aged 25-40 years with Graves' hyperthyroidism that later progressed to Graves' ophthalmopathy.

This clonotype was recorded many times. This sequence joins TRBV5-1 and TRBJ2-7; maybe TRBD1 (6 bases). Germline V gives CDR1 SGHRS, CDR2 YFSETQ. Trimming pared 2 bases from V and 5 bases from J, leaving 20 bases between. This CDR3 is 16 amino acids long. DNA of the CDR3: TGCGCCAGCAGCTTCACTGAATCTTCAGGGGTCCACGAGCAGTACTTC. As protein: CASSFTESSGVHEQYF. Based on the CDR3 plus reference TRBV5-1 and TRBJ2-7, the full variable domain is KAGVTQTPRYLIKTRGQQVTLSCSPISGHRSVSWYQQTPGQGLQFLFEYFSETQRNKGNFPGRFSGRQFSNSRSEMNVSTLELGDSALYLCASSFTESSGVHEQYFGPGTRLTVT.

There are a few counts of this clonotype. CDR3 region: CASSQEGTSGYTF. CDR3 DNA: TGCGCCAGCAGCCAAGAAGGGACATCTGGCTACACCTTC. V usage is TRBV4-3 and J usage is TRBJ1-2; tentatively, D is TRBD1 (6 bases). Germline-derived CDR1 and CDR2 are LGHNA and YSLEER. With 0 bases removed from V and 7 bases from J, the gap between germline ends came to 9 bases. CDR3 length equals 13 residues.

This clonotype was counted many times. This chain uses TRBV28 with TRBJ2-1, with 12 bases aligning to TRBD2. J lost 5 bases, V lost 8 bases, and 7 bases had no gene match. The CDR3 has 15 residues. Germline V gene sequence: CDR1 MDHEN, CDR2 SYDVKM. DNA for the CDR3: TGTGCCAGCGGATTGACTAGCGGGAGACACAATGAGCAGTTCTTC. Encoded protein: CASGLTSGRHNEQFF.

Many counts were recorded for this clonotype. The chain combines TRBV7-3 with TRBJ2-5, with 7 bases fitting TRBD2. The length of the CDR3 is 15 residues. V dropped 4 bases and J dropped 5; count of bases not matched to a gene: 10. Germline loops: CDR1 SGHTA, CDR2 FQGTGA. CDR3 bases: TGTGCCAGCAGCTCGTACACCGGGGAGGGGGAGACCCAGTACTTC. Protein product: CASSSYTGEGETQYF.

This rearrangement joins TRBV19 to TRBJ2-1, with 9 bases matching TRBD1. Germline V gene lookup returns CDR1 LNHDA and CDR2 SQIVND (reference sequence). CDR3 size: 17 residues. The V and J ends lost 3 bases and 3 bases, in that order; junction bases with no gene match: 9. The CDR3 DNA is TGTGCCAGTAGTATGGGCCCGGGACAGGGTAACTACAATGAGCAGTTCTTC. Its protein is CASSMGPGQGNYNEQFF.

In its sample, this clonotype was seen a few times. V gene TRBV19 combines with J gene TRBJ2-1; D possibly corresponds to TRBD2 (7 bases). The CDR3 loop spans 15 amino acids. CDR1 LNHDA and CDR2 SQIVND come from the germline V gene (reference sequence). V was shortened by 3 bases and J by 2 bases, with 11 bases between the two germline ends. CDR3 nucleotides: TGTGCCAGTAGTATGGAGGGGGGGCCCTACAATGAGCAGTTCTTC. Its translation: CASSMEGGPYNEQFF.

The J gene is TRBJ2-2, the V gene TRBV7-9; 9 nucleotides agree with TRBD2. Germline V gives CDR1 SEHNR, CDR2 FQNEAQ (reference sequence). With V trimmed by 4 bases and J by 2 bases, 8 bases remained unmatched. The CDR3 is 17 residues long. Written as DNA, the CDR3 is TGTGCCAGCAGCTCCCCTTCGCGGGAGGGAAACACCGGGGAGCTGTTTTTT. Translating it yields CASSSPSREGNTGELFF.

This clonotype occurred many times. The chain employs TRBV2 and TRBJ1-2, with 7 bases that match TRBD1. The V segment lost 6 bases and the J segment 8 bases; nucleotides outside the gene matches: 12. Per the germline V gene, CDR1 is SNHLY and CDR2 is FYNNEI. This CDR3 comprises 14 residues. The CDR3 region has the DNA TGTGCCAGCAGCGAGGTTCAGGGGGGAGGCGGCTACACCTTC. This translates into CASSEVQGGGGYTF.

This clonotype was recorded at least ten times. The CDR3 loop reads CASSLIGTGNEKLFF. CDR3 bases: TGTGCCAGCTCACTCATCGGGACAGGAAATGAAAAACTGTTTTTT. The V call is TRBV18, the J call TRBJ1-4; 8 bases align to TRBD1. The germline V gene encodes CDR1 KGHSH and CDR2 LQKENI. The CDR3 spans 15 residues. Trimming cost V 4 bases and J 5 bases; bases outside gene matches: 6.

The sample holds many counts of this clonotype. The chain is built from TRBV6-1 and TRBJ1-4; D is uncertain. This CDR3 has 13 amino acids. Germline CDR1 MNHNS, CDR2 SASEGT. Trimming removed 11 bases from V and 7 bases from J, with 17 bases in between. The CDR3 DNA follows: TGTGCCTCAGCTGTAGACATGATTGAAAAACTGTTTTTT. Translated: CASAVDMIEKLFF.

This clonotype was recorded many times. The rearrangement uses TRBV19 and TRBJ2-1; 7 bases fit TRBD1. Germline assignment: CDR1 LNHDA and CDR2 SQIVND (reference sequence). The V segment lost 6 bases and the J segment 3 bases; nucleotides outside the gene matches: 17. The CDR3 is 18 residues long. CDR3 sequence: CASSREFAATGRYNEQFF. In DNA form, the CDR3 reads TGTGCCAGTAGCCGAGAGTTTGCGGCGACAGGGCGCTACAATGAGCAGTTCTTC.

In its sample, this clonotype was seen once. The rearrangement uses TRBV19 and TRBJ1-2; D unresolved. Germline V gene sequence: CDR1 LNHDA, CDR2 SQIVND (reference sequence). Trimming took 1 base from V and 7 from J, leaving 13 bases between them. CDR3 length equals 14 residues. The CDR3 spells CASSIAGVRVGYTF. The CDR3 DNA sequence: TGTGCCAGTAGTATAGCTGGGGTGAGGGTTGGCTACACCTTC.

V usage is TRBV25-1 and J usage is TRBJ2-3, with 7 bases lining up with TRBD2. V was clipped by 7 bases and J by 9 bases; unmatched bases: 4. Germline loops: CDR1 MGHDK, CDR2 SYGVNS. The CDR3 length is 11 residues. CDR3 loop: CASTAGDTQYF. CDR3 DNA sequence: TGTGCCAGCACGGCGGGGGACACGCAGTATTTT. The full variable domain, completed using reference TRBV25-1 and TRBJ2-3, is EADIYQTPRYLVIGTGKKITLECSQTMGHDKMYWYQQDPGMELHLIHYSYGVNSTEKGDLSSESTVSRIRTEHFPLTLESARPSHTSQYLCASTAGDTQYFGPGTRLTVL.

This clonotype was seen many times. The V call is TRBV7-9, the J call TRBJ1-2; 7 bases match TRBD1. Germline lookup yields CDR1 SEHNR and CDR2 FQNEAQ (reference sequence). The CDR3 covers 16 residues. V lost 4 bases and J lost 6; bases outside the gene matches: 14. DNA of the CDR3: TGTGCCAGCAGCTCAACTATTGACAGGGTCCTTAATGGCTACACCTTC. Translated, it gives CASSSTIDRVLNGYTF.

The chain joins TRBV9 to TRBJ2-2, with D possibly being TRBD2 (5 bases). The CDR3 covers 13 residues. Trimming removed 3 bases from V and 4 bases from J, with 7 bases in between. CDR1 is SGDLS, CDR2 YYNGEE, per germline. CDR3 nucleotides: TGTGCCAGCAGCGAGGAGGTCACCGGGGAGCTGTTTTTT. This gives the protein CASSEEVTGELFF. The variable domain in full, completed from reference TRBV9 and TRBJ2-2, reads DSGVTQTPKHLITATGQRVTLRCSPRSGDLSVYWYQQSLDQGLQFLIQYYNGEERAKGNILERFSAQQFPDLHSELNLSSLELGDSALYFCASSEEVTGELFFGEGSRLTVL.

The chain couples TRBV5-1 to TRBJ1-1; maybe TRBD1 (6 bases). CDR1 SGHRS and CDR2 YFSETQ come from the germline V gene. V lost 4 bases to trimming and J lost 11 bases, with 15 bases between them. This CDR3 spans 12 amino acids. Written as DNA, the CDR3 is TGCGCCAGCAGCCCCACAGGGTCGGGCGCTTTCTTT. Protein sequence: CASSPTGSGAFF. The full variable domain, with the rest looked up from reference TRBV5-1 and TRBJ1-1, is KAGVTQTPRYLIKTRGQQVTLSCSPISGHRSVSWYQQTPGQGLQFLFEYFSETQRNKGNFPGRFSGRQFSNSRSEMNVSTLELGDSALYLCASSPTGSGAFFGQGTRLTVV.

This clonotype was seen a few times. The chain's CDR3 is CASRDRGLTGELFF. The CDR3 nucleotides are TGTGCCAGTAGGGACAGGGGGCTCACCGGGGAGCTGTTTTTT. The chain joins TRBV19 to TRBJ2-2, with TRBD1 identical over 11 bases. Looked up from germline, CDR1 is LNHDA and CDR2 is SQIVND (reference sequence). There are 14 residues in the CDR3. With 6 bases clipped from V and 4 bases from J, the junction kept 1 base outside the gene matches.

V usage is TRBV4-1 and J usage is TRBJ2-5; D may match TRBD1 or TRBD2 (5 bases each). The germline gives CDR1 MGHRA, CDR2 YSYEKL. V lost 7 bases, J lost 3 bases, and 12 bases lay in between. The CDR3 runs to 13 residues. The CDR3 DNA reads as TGCGCCAGCAAGCCGAGGGGAAAAGAGACCCAGTACTTC. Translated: CASKPRGKETQYF.

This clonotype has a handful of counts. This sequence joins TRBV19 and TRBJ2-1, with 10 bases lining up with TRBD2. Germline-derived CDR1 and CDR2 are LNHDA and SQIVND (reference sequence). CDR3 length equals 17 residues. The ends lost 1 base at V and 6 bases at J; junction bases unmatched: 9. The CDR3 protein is CASSIAPSGRGLNEQFF. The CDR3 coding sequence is TGTGCCAGTAGTATAGCTCCTAGCGGGAGAGGGCTCAATGAGCAGTTCTTC. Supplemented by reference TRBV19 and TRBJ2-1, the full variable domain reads DGGITQSPKYLFRKEGQNVTLSCEQNLNHDAMYWYRQDPGQGLRLIYYSQIVNDFQKGDIAEGYSVSREKKESFPLTVTSAQKNPTAFYLCASSIAPSGRGLNEQFFGPGTRLTVL.

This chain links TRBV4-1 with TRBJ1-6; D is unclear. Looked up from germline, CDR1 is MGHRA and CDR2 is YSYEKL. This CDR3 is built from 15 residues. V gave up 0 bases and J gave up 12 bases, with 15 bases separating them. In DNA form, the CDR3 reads TGCGCCAGCAGCCAAGATTCAGGAAACAACCGACCCCTCCACTTT. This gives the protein CASSQDSGNNRPLHF.

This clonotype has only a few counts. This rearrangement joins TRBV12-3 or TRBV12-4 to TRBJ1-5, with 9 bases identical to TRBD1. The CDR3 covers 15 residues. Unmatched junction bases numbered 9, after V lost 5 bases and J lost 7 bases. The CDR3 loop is CASSLQGASGQPQHF. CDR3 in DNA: TGTGCCAGCAGTCTACAGGGGGCGTCGGGCCAGCCCCAGCATTTT.

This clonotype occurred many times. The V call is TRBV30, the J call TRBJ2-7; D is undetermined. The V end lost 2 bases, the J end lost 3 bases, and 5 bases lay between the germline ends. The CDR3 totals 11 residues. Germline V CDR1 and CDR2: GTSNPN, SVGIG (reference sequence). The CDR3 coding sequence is TGTGCCTGGAGTCAAGGCTACGAGCAGTACTTC. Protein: CAWSQGYEQYF.

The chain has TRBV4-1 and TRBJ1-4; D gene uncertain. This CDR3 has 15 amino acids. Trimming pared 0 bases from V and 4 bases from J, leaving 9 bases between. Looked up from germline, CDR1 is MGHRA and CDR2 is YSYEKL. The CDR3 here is CASSQDWLGNEKLFF. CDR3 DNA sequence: TGCGCCAGCAGCCAAGATTGGCTCGGTAATGAAAAACTGTTTTTT.